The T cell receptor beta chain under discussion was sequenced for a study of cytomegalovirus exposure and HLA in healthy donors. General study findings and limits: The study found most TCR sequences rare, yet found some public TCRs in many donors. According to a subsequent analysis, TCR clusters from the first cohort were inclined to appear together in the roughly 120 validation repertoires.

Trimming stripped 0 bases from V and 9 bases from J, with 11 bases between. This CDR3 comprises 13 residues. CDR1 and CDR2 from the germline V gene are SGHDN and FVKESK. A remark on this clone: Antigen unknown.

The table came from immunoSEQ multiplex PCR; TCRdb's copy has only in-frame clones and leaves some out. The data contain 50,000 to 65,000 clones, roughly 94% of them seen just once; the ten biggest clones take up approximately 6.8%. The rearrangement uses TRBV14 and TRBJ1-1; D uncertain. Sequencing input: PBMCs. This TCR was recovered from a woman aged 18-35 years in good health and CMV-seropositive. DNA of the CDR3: TGTGCCAGCAGCCAAGATCTTCGAGGGCAAGCTTTCTTT. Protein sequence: CASSQDLRGQAFF.